This TCR beta chain is drawn from a study of T cell responses to AZD1222 COVID-19 vaccine (dated by TCRdb to the early 2020s). Context from the whole study: AZD1222 recipients whose second dose came at about 4 weeks and those whose second dose came at about 12 weeks were combined into one group, since spike-specific TCR depth and breadth did not differ between the two schedules. TCR sequencing was performed for roughly 250 trial participants, of whom about 200 were given two doses of AZD1222 and around 26 were given two doses of MenACWY control vaccine. Trial participants were enrolled by age into 18-55, 56-69 and 70-plus year subgroups, with 148, 28 and 57 TCR-sequenced participants respectively.

The study at large found these results: Because no day 14 peak-response samples were available, repertoires were characterized only after the peak T cell response. Only a handful of AZD1222 recipients were SARS-CoV-2 seropositive at baseline, limiting conclusions about previously exposed vaccinees. The 56-69-year group was small, and its depth increase did not reach significance, likely because of low power. Reportedly, close to half of the unique spike-specific TCRs recognized epitopes lying outside the regions that are mutated in the B.1.351 and B.1.1.7 variants. After two AZD1222 doses, both the breadth and the depth of spike-specific TCRs were significantly higher than at day 0 and than in MenACWY recipients. Participants were mostly white British and included more females than males, and it was suggested by the authors that clonal diversity may have been underestimated. The whole spike protein was spanned by vaccine-associated CD4 TCRs, and dominant responses were seen in regions 160-218 and 743-854.

This specimen's time point label, per the study, means: baseline before first vaccination. Samples from vaccinated people were obtained from the UK trials COV001 and COV002, which included a single-blind randomized controlled phase 2/3 trial of AZD1222 (ChAdOx1 nCoV-19) in healthy adults. For TCRbeta chain sequencing, PBMC samples from trial participants were taken at day 0 and at day 28 after the second dose. Via the germline V gene (reference sequence), CDR1 is LGHDT and CDR2 YNNKEL. Trimming at the junction amounts to 1 base on V and 8 bases on J, and the germline ends lie 8 bases apart. Measured from the cysteine to the phenylalanine, the CDR3 is 12 residues long. Just CDR3 DNA is preserved here, 36 bases in frame from base 1. The CDR3 regions of human TCRbeta chains were analyzed by immunosequencing. The study's own analysis went as follows. TCRs in the repertoires were compared against a reference library of SARS-CoV-2-specific TCRs that had been generated with the MIRA antigen-specificity platform. Breadth meant the fraction of unique TCRs that were SARS-CoV-2-associated, whereas depth meant the fraction of total T cells that were SARS-CoV-2-associated. Each spike-specific TCR was assigned to its reactive spike region and to a CD4 or CD8 class using the MIRA data. Log10-transformed breadth and depth values were compared by one-way ANOVA with Sidak's multiple comparisons tests. The table comes from immuneACCESS by way of TCRdb, which keeps in-frame sequences with V and J called. Part of the clones is missing from these tables; in studies checked, under half for an unresolved V gene and the rest for unknown reasons. The V and J calls and the clone size are those of that table, but D and trimming were determined from the DNA. The sample yields some 100,000 clones; 75% to 90% were counted once. The ten largest clones capture over 4% of the sample.

Concerning this clone: The antigen this receptor binds is unknown. No qualities accompany the bases; no much larger clone lies one base away.

This chain is built from TRBV3-1 (or the pseudogene TRBV3-2) and TRBJ1-2, with the D gene not clear enough to name. The receptor's source is an adult in good health. The sequenced sample was peripheral blood, obtained on day 0 of AZD1222 vaccination. The DNA sequence follows: TGTGCCAGCAGCCAAGCCCAGTCAGGCTACACCTTC. Translated, this gives CASSQAQSGYTF.